This T cell receptor (beta chain) was observed in a study of HIV-infected children after antiretroviral therapy interruption (dated by TCRdb to between 2018 and 2020). A note on the overall study: Eight children, all with CD4+ count above 500 and viral load below 50 copies/ml, were included, of whom four were on planned treatment interruption and four were on continuous treatment. For the continuous-treatment arm, samples from the corresponding weeks 0, 48 and 150 were analyzed. Recorded exposure to EBV and CMV was present in most of the participating children. Alongside measurements of thymic output, TCR repertoires of children on planned treatment interruption were compared with TCR repertoires of children on continuous antiretroviral treatment. Samples from the interruption arm were taken at week 0, at week 12, at the end of interruption (week 24 or 48), and about 3 years after the study ended. The interruption group had a median age of about 8.9 years, compared with roughly 8 years in the continuous treatment group.

The treatment or condition label corresponds to: PENTA 11 planned treatment interruption arm or continuous ART arm. Participants were children from the United Kingdom aged 2 to 15 years who had received at least three-drug ART for at least 24 weeks. Cryopreserved PBMCs containing at least 5 million viable cells were needed, and a handful of candidate patients were excluded because their viable PBMC yield was low. Naive CD4+ CD45RA+ CD45RO- T cells were FACS-sorted from thawed PBMCs on a FACSAria III cell sorter. After sorting, the cells were fixed and RNA was extracted first with the RNeasy FFPE kit and then with the RNeasy Micro kit. Library preparation was by 3' RACE. TCR libraries were constructed from RNA with a 3' RACE protocol that used unique molecular identifiers to correct for PCR amplification bias. As many as 12 amplicon libraries were pooled and then sequenced on an Illumina MiSeq using v2 2x250 paired-end chemistry. The published analysis was carried out like this. Reads were processed with Decombinator to assign V and J genes and CDR3, with barcode-based error and PCR bias correction. Before the Gini coefficient was calculated with the R ineq package, repertoires were subsampled to the same depth. GLIPH, Hamming distance and a shared triplet metric were used to assess CDR3 similarity. TCRdb reanalyzed the raw reads on its own, using fastp at Q25 for trimming and MiXCR for clone calling, and kept in-frame beta chains. Rows are combined by CDR3 protein, so each entry shows the most common genes and DNA. These V and J calls rely on TCRdb rather than the paper's analysis. For this sample the table gives 40,000 to 55,000 distinct CDR3 sequences, of which 3.5% to 5% were detected only once. The ten largest clones add up to about 0.7% of the sample.

Overall results and qualifications from the work: In the naive CD4+ repertoires of PTI patients, CDR3 sharing between time points dropped after the start of interruption, while many sequences were shared between the end of interruption and 3 years later. The naive CD4+ Gini coefficient rose by the end of treatment interruption, suggesting clonal expansion, and returned to baseline by 3 years. The small number of patients is a limitation, and caution is needed when interpreting the data. Sorted CD45RA+ naive cells might include minor non-naive CD45RA+ populations such as EMRA or stem memory cells.

A note on this clonotype: It lacks a known antigen. The input lacks base qualities; no much larger clone sits a single base away.

The CDR3, cysteine through phenylalanine, is 16 amino acids long. Of the read, only the CDR3 DNA is kept; its 48 bases are in frame from base 1. The junction carries 22 bases between V and J, which are trimmed by 8 bases and 3 bases respectively. CDR1 MGHDK and CDR2 SYGVNS were looked up in the germline V gene. Sequences were derived from CD45RA+ CD4+ T cells from PBMCs, pooled from several time points, sampled from a donor given antiretroviral therapy, either interrupted or continuous. Explained via the paper, the cell subset or site label denotes: naive CD4+ CD45RA+ CD45RO- T cells. This TCR came from a pool of human donors with HIV. Rearrangement joined TRBV25-1 to TRBJ1-1; possibly the D gene is TRBD1, per 6 matching bases. The CDR3 sequence is CASEDLIGGKDTEAFF. Here is the DNA: TGTGCCAGCGAGGATCTTATCGGGGGCAAGGACACTGAAGCTTTCTTT.